Listed below are T cell receptor beta chains from one sample, sequenced in a study of cytotoxic CD8 clonotypes in ibrutinib-treated CLL. TCRdb's copy holds only in-frame clones and misses some; the assay was immunoSEQ multiplex PCR. Of over 250,000 clones listed, roughly 76% are singletons. Material: PBMCs, obtained at disease progression, from a patient treated with ibrutinib. The origin of the receptors is a human donor with chronic lymphocytic leukemia. The CDR3 runs from the conserved cysteine through the conserved F or W. Fields, in order: J gene, V gene, clone size, D gene, CDR3 DNA, CDR3 protein. The D gene is left open where the match is weak. Part of the rows lack a size; the others show once, few, many or a class for expanded clones.

TRBJ2-5 | TRBV29-1 | - | - | TGCAGCGTTGAGGCGGCTTGGGGACAGTACTTC | CSVEAAWGQYF
TRBJ1-4 | TRBV2 | - | TRBD1 | TGTGCCAGCAGGGCCGGGACAGGGGATGAAAAACTGTTTTTT | CASRAGTGDEKLFF
TRBJ2-4 | TRBV15 | - | - | TGTGCCACCAGCAGAGATCTGGGGGTTGACTACACGAGGGCTTTTACTCTTAAAAACATTCAGTACTTC | CATSRDLGVDYTRAFTLKNIQYF
TRBJ2-7 | TRBV28 | - | TRBD1 | TGTGCCAGCAGTGAGTCCGGGACAGGGGACCACGAGCAGTACTTC | CASSESGTGDHEQYF
TRBJ2-5 | TRBV7-6 | - | TRBD1 | TGTGCCAGCAGCCGACAGGGGACGATTCCCTACCAGACCCAGTACTTC | CASSRQGTIPYQTQYF
TRBJ1-2 | TRBV4-1 | - | - | TGCGCCAGCAGCCAAGAGAAGGGGGACTATGGCTACACCTTC | CASSQEKGDYGYTF
TRBJ1-1 | TRBV5-4 | - | - | TGTGCCAGCAGCTTGGGCGGCAACTATGAAGCTTTCTTT | CASSLGGNYEAFF
TRBJ2-2 | TRBV6-6 | few | - | TGTGCCAGCGTAAGACTGCCGAACACCGGGGAGCTGTTTTTT | CASVRLPNTGELFF
TRBJ2-1 | TRBV29-1 | - | TRBD1 | TGCAGCGTTATCGGGACAGGGCCCTACAATGAGCAGTTCTTC | CSVIGTGPYNEQFF
TRBJ1-6 | TRBV7-9 | - | - | TGTGCCAGCAGCGAAGGTGGACTCGGTTCACCCCTCCACTTT | CASSEGGLGSPLHF
TRBJ1-1 | TRBV19 | - | - | TGTGCCAGTACCCCCGGGAAGGGCACTGAAGCTTTCTTT | CASTPGKGTEAFF
TRBJ2-7 | TRBV19 | once | - | TGTGCCAGTAGTATAGTCTCAGGGAGGAGTCACGAGCAGTACTTC | CASSIVSGRSHEQYF
TRBJ2-2 | TRBV9 | few | - | TGTGCCAGCAGCCCCGACAGAAGCGACACCGGGGAGCTGTTTTTT | CASSPDRSDTGELFF
TRBJ2-7 | TRBV7-9 | - | - | TGTGCCAGCAGCTTAACCGGGACCGCCTCGGTGCAGTACTTC | CASSLTGTASVQYF
TRBJ2-3 | TRBV18 | - | TRBD2 | TGTGCCAGCTCACCACAATTGGAACGACGGGGGGGGCAGTATTTT | CASSPQLERRGGQYF
TRBJ2-7 | TRBV4-2 | - | TRBD2 | TGTGCCAGCAGCCAAGGGACTAGCGGGGGGTCTTACGAGCAGTACTTC | CASSQGTSGGSYEQYF
TRBJ2-3 | TRBV4-1 | - | TRBD2 | TGCGCCAGCAGCCAAGACAGACTCATTGACAGACTAGCGGGGGAAACAGATACGCAGTATTTT | CASSQDRLIDRLAGETDTQYF
TRBJ2-6 | TRBV19 | - | - | TGTGCCAGTAGTCAAGGGGTGGGAGCTGGGGCCAACGTCCTGACTTTC | CASSQGVGAGANVLTF
TRBJ2-7 | TRBV28 | - | - | TGTGCCAGCAGTTTACCCACAGGGTCCTACGAGCAGTACTTC | CASSLPTGSYEQYF
TRBJ2-4 | TRBV13 | - | TRBD2 | TGTGCCAGCAGCTTGGGGCGGGGGGCCGCCAAAAACATTCAGTACTTC | CASSLGRGAAKNIQYF
TRBJ2-5 | TRBV7-9 | - | - | TGTGCCAGCAGCCCCGCCGGGCGCTACCAAGAGACCCAGTACTTC | CASSPAGRYQETQYF
TRBJ1-2 | TRBV28 | few | - | TGTGCCAGCAGTGCGGGCAGGGAAGCCTACACCTTC | CASSAGREAYTF
TRBJ2-2 | TRBV5-6 | - | - | TGTGCCAGCAGCCCTGGGGTGAACACCGGGGAGCTGTTTTTT | CASSPGVNTGELFF
TRBJ2-1 | TRBV5-1 | - | TRBD2 | TGCGCCAGCAGCTCCGGCGGGGGGGTCTACAATGAGCAGTTCTTC | CASSSGGGVYNEQFF
TRBJ2-1 | TRBV4-2 | - | TRBD2 | TGTGCCAGCAGCCCCACAACGGGCGCGGGGGGGCCCCACAATGAGCAGTTCTTC | CASSPTTGAGGPHNEQFF